The subject of this entry is one T cell receptor (beta chain). Its antigen is still unknown. It has no much larger one-base neighbor in the sample; base qualities were not kept. Trimming costs V 3 bases and J 2 bases, and their ends lie 19 bases apart. CDR1 and CDR2, looked up from the germline V gene, are SGHAT and FQNNGV. The cysteine opens and the phenylalanine closes a CDR3 of 17 amino acids. Only the CDR3 part of the read is kept: 51 bases, read in frame from the first base. The donors were healthy, HIV-negative adults who had no recently reported acute infections or vaccinations. Every donor was a Caucasian adult living in Nashville, Tennessee, USA. CD8 memory samples consisted of magnetically selected CD45RO+ cells combined with CCR7-negative CD45RA+ effector memory (TemRA) cells. After blood collection by leukapheresis, PBMCs were isolated using Ficoll-Histopaque density gradient centrifugation and then cryopreserved in the vapor phase of liquid nitrogen. Analytical flow cytometry was used to check the purity and quantity of each magnetically sorted T cell population. Genomic DNA was isolated from each sorted fraction and quantified by UV absorbance on a Nanodrop 2000c.

The data were obtained in a study of shared clonotypes between healthy human individuals (TCRdb year 2020). Background for the entire study: A few men and a couple of women, aged 18 to 49 years, made up the cohort. Leukapheresis yielded between about 0.85 and 10 billion PBMCs per donor. To estimate repertoire size and how much clonotype sharing occurs between individuals, the study deeply sequenced the blood TCR repertoires of about 5 healthy adults. Per donor, three plates each were used for CD4 naive and CD4 memory, two for CD8 naive, and one for CD8 memory. Different laboratories and diverse techniques were used to prepare libraries and sequence TCR repertoires, to increase sequencing depth and limit assay-specific biases.

Using the deep immunoSEQ assay, multiplex PCR amplified TCR CDR3 regions from genomic DNA. For each cell subset, the extracted genomic DNA was distributed evenly across all wells of several immunoSEQ 96-well plates, and each plate served as one replicate. For sorted subsets, each replicate PCR was loaded with approximately 190 ng genomic DNA, equivalent to 30,000 or so T cell genomes. Purified libraries were measured with a Qubit 3.0 fluorometer, size-checked on a Bioanalyzer 2100, and measured again with the KAPA Library Quantification kit. Each immunoSEQ 96-well plate was sequenced on its own single-read 150-cycle Illumina NextSeq 550 flow cell. Under the source paper's analysis protocol: Because the immunoSEQ output held only junctional sequences and lacked quality scores, the filtering could not match the filtering applied to full-length reads. Sequences were annotated with PyIR, a Python wrapper for IgBLAST v1.9, using IMGT germline references to assign V/J genes and CDR3. Reads with weak V/J assignments (E-value above 1e-6), missing CDR3, stop codons, out-of-frame junctions, or ambiguous translated residues were removed. A V3J clonotype was defined by an identical inferred V gene, J gene, and CDR3 amino acid sequence. To compute the percentage overlap between repertoires, the number of shared unique clonotypes was divided by the size of the smaller repertoire. Three approaches were used to assess repertoire richness: RTK rarefaction, the Chao1 estimator, and Recon v2.1 estimates of unobserved clonotypes. Generation probabilities for all TCRbeta clonotypes obtained by the gDNA method from a handful of donors were computed using OLGA. Imported from immuneACCESS, the table was reduced by TCRdb to in-frame sequences with V and J called. These copies leave out some clones; in studies compared against another copy, an unresolved V gene accounts for under half, and the cause of the remainder is not known. From that table come the V and J calls and clone size; the DNA was used to work out D and trimming. The sample table shows some 690,000 clones, and about 90% are seen once. Roughly 36% of the sample goes to the ten largest clones.

Summary of the overall study and its limitations: The small number of donors limited the genetic and exposure-history diversity represented. Estimated clonotype richness was generally larger for naive than for memory subsets. Rarefaction of sorted-subset datasets indicated incomplete sequencing despite the large sequencing depth. Sampling was limited to blood, and TCR repertoires in tissue likely differ from TCR repertoires in blood. Compared with non-shared clonotypes, clonotypes shared by all four sorted-subset donors had higher generation probabilities. Across a handful of donors, approximately 5% of naive CD4, more than 3% of naive CD8, around 2.5% of memory CD4, and 0.4% of memory CD8 clonotypes were shared. Based on pairwise subsampling, the degree of clonotype sharing among donors was expected to be affected by sequencing depth.

The receptor comes from a man in his late teens or twenties in good health. Some clones in this sample may be carry-over from other donors' samples. The sample was memory CD8+ T cells from PBMCs. The cell subset or site label, read with the paper, signifies: CD45RO+ cells pooled with CCR7-negative TemRA cells. The rearranged chain carries TRBV11-2 and TRBJ1-2; TRBD1 could be the D gene, as 6 bases match. CDR3 region: CASSFHATEGGNYGYTF. In nucleotides, the sequence is TGTGCCAGCAGCTTCCACGCGACCGAGGGGGGGAACTATGGCTACACCTTC.